What follows describes a single T cell receptor (beta chain). The method was immunoSEQ multiplex PCR; TCRdb's version includes in-frame clones alone and lacks a portion of them. The sample has tens of thousands of clones; approximately 81% are singletons. These data are taken from a study of OX40 agonist ivuxolimab in advanced cancers. Study at large: The patients' treatment was ivuxolimab, an agonistic anti-OX40 (CD134) antibody. In this trial design, patients received ivuxolimab intravenously at 0.01 to 10 mg/kg every 2 weeks. Enrolled patients in dose escalation had cancers that were hepatocellular carcinoma, melanoma, renal cell or head and neck cancer.

Germline V lookup: CDR1 MGHRA, CDR2 YSYEKL. The CDR3 has 16 residues. The V end lost 4 bases, the J end lost 0 bases, and 16 bases lay between the germline ends. The gene calls are TRBV4-1 and TRBJ2-7; possible D gene TRBD1, 7 bases. Source: CD4+ or CD8+ T cells sorted from blood, taken in a trial of the OX40 agonist ivuxolimab. This sequence originates from an adult with an advanced solid tumor such as melanoma, head and neck, liver or kidney cancer. The CDR3 nucleotides read TGCGCCAGCAGCCCCTCGGAGGGGGCCTCCTCCTACGAGCAGTACTTC. Its translation: CASSPSEGASSYEQYF.